In this sample, the clone carrying this T cell receptor beta chain turned up once. Possible read error: a much larger clone is one base away. Attached unique molecular identifiers marked individual cDNA molecules. TCRdb reprocessed the 5' RACE reads with MiXCR, giving one entry per CDR3 protein. The data show fewer than 100,000 distinct CDR3 sequences, roughly 12% seen once. These data come from a study of early T cells in non-severe SARS-CoV-2 infection. Overall study: Sequencing input comprised bulk RNA from unsorted whole blood; chain pairing was not available.

The sample consisted of whole blood. This sequence originates from an adult who was a healthcare worker with PCR-confirmed SARS-CoV-2 infection or an uninfected control (not recorded which).

Here the CDR3 DNA reads TGTGCCACCAGTGTGTCCGATGGAACTGAAGCTTACTTT. Translated, it gives CATSVSDGTEAYF. The V and J genes are TRBV24-1 and TRBJ1-1; D gene unclear. Germline lookup yields CDR1 KGHDR and CDR2 SFDVKD. The CDR3 consists of 13 residues.